A single T cell receptor (beta chain) is shown here with its context. These data originate in a study of blood T cell repertoires in COVID-19. For the study at large: Sample material is recorded as cDNA or gDNA derived from T cells, B-cell-depleted T cells, or PBMCs.

Individuals aged 18 to 89 years were recruited from approximately 22 US areas. Some clones are missing from TCRdb's copy, which holds only in-frame ones; the method was immunoSEQ multiplex PCR. Altogether 200,000 to 250,000 clones are present, 65% to 85% being singletons, with the ten largest covering 3% to 4%. J lost 0 bases, V lost 4 bases, and 5 bases had no gene match. From germline, CDR1 is SGHNT and CDR2 YENEEA. CDR3 size: 16 residues. Sample: PBMCs or T cells enriched from blood (not recorded which). V is TRBV11-3 and J is TRBJ2-3; 9 nucleotides align to TRBD2. This clonotype was obtained from a woman aged 60-75 years who had recovered from COVID-19. The CDR3 protein is CASSYRAGGSTDTQYF. The CDR3 DNA is TGTGCCAGCAGCTACCGAGCGGGGGGCAGCACAGATACGCAGTATTTT.